The 2 T cell receptor beta chains listed next were all sequenced from one sample in a study of blood T cell repertoires in COVID-19 (dated by TCRdb to 2019 to 2021). Libraries were made using the immunoSEQ multiplex PCR assay. Held by TCRdb, this immuneACCESS table contains in-frame sequences only and omits some clones. Under half of the omission traces to an unresolved V gene where checked; the cause of the rest is unknown. This sample is represented by around 150,000 clones; around 85% of them were singletons. 2.5% to 4% of the sample is taken by the ten largest. The source material was peripheral blood. The receptors shown here come from a human donor with acute or convalescent COVID-19. The donor label of this sample is uncertain.

This chain connects TRBV6-2 or TRBV6-3 to TRBJ2-1; 8 bases line up with TRBD2. The CDR3 contains 16 residues. Germline CDR1 and CDR2: MNHEY and SVGEGT. With 6 bases clipped from V and 6 bases from J, the junction kept 13 bases outside the gene matches. The CDR3 is CASSPITGTRGNEQFF. The CDR3 region has the DNA TGTGCCAGCAGCCCGATTACCGGGACTAGAGGCAATGAGCAGTTCTTC.

V usage is TRBV11-3 and J usage is TRBJ2-1; TRBD2 agrees at 7 bases. Germline values: CDR1 SGHNT, CDR2 YENEEA. The CDR3 has 13 residues. Unmatched junction bases numbered 2, after V lost 3 bases and J lost 6 bases. DNA of the CDR3: TGTGCCAGCAGCTTGGGGAGGGGCAATGAGCAGTTCTTC. Its translation is CASSLGRGNEQFF.